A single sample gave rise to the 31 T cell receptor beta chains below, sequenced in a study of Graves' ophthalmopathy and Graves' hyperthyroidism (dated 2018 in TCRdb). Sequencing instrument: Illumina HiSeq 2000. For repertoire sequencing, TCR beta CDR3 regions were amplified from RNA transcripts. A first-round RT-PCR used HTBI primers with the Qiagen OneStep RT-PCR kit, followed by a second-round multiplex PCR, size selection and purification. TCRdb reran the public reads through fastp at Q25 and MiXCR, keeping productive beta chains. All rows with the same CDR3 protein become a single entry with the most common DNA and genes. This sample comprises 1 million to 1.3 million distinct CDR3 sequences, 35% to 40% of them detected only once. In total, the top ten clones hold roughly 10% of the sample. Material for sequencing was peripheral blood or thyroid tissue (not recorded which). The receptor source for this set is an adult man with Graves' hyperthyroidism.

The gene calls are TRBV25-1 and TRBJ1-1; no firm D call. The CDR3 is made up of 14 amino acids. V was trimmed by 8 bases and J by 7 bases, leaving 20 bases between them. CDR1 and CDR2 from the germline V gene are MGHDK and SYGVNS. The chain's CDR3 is CASSPPSRNVEAFF. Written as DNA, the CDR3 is TGTGCCAGCTCACCACCCTCGCGTAACGTTGAAGCTTTCTTT.

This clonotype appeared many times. The CDR3 nucleotides read TGCAGTGCTCATCCTCCCGGGACAGGGTACGAGCAGTACTTC. It encodes CSAHPPGTGYEQYF. The V call is TRBV20-1, the J call TRBJ2-7; 9 nucleotides align to TRBD1. V gave up 5 bases and J gave up 4 bases; unmatched junction bases: 9. CDR3 length: 14 amino acids. Germline V gene lookup returns CDR1 DFQATT and CDR2 SNEGSKA (reference sequence).

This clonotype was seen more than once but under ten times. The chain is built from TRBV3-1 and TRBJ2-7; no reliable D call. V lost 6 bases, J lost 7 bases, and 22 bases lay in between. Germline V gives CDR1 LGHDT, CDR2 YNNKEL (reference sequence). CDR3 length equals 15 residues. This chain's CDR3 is CASSRRHRLTLEQYF. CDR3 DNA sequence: TGTGCCAGCAGTCGTCGACATAGGCTTACTTTGGAGCAGTACTTC.

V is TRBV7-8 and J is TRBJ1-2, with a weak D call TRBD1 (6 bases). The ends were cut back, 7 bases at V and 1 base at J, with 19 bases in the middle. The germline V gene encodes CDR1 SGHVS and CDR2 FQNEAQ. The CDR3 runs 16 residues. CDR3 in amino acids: CASTKFRGTNNYGYTF. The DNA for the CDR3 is TGTGCCAGCACCAAATTCCGGGGGACAAATAACTATGGCTACACCTTC. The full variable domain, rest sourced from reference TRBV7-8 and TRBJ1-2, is GAGVSQSPRYKVAKRGQDVALRCDPISGHVSLFWYQQALGQGPEFLTYFQNEAQLDKSGLPSDRFFAERPEGSVSTLKIQRTQQEDSAVYLCASTKFRGTNNYGYTFGSGTRLTVV.

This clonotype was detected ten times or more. Written as DNA, the CDR3 is TGTGCCGATAAGGGGTATGGCTACACCTTC. It specifies CADKGYGYTF. V is TRBV2 and J is TRBJ1-2; D may be TRBD1 (5 bases). There are 10 residues in the CDR3. Germline assignment: CDR1 SNHLY and CDR2 FYNNEI. Trimming removed 11 bases at V and 5 bases at J, with 9 bases between.

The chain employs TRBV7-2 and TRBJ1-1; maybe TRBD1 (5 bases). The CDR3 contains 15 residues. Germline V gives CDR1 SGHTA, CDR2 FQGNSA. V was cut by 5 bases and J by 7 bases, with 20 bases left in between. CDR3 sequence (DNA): TGTGCCAGCAGCCCCTCCCGACAGATAACTAATGAAGCTTTCTTT. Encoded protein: CASSPSRQITNEAFF. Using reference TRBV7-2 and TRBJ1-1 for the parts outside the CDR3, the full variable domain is GAGVSQSPSNKVTEKGKDVELRCDPISGHTALYWYRQSLGQGLEFLIYFQGNSAPDKSGLPSDRFSAERTGGSVSTLTIQRTQQEDSAVYLCASSPSRQITNEAFFGQGTRLTVV.

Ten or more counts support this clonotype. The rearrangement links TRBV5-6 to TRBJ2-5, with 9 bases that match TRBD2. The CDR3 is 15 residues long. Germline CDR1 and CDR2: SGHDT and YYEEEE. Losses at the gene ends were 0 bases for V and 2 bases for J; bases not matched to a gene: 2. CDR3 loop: CASSLGGGAQETQYF. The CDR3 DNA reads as TGTGCCAGCAGCTTGGGCGGGGGGGCTCAAGAGACCCAGTACTTC. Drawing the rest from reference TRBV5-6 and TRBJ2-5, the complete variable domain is DAGVTQSPTHLIKTRGQQVTLRCSPKSGHDTVSWYQQALGQGPQFIFQYYEEEERQRGNFPDRFSGHQFPNYSSELNVNALLLGDSALYLCASSLGGGAQETQYFGPGTRLLVL.

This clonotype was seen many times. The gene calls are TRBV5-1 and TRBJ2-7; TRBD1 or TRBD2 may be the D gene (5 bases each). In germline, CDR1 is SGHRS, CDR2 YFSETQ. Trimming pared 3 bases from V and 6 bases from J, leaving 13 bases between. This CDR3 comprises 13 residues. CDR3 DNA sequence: TGCGCCAGCAGCTACCGGGACCTCTCCGAGCAGTACTTC. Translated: CASSYRDLSEQYF. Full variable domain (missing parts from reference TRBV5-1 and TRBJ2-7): KAGVTQTPRYLIKTRGQQVTLSCSPISGHRSVSWYQQTPGQGLQFLFEYFSETQRNKGNFPGRFSGRQFSNSRSEMNVSTLELGDSALYLCASSYRDLSEQYFGPGTRLTVT.

CDR3 nucleotide sequence: TGCGCCAGCAGCCAAGATAGGCCGCGGGGGGGCCTGAGCAGCGCCTACGAGCAGTACTTC. It yields the protein CASSQDRPRGGLSSAYEQYF. The rearrangement uses TRBV4-3 and TRBJ2-7; 9 bases are shared with TRBD2. The CDR3 runs 20 residues. In germline, CDR1 is LGHNA, CDR2 YSLEER. J gave up 2 bases and V 0 bases, and 17 bases lay outside the gene matches.

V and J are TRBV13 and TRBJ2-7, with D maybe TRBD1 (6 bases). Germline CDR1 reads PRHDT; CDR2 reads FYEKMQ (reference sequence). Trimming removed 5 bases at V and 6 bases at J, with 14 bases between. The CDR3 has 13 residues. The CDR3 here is CASSTYRVGEQYF. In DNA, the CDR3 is TGTGCCAGCAGCACGTACAGGGTGGGCGAGCAGTACTTC.

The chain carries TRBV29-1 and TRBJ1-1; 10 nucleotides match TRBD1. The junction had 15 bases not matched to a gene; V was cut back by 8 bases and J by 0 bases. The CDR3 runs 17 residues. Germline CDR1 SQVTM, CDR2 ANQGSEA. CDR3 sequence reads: CSLELDRGRRMNTEAFF. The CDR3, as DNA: TGCAGCTTGGAGCTCGACAGGGGGCGCAGGATGAACACTGAAGCTTTCTTT. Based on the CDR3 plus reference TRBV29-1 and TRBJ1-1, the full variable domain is SAVISQKPSRDICQRGTSLTIQCQVDSQVTMMFWYRQQPGQSLTLIATANQGSEATYESGFVIDKFPISRPNLTFSTLTVSNMSPEDSSIYLCSLELDRGRRMNTEAFFGQGTRLTVV.

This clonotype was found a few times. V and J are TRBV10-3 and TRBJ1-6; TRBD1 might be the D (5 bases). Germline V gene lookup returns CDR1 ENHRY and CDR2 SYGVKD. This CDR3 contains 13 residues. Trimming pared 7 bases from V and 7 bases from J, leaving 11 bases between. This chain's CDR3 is CAIKGDLNSPLHF. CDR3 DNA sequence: TGTGCCATCAAAGGGGACCTGAATTCACCCCTCCACTTT.

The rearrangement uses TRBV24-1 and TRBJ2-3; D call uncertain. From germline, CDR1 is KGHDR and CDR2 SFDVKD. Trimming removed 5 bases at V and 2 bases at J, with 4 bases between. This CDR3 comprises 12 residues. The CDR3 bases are TGTGCCACCAGTGGTAACACAGATACGCAGTATTTT. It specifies CATSGNTDTQYF.

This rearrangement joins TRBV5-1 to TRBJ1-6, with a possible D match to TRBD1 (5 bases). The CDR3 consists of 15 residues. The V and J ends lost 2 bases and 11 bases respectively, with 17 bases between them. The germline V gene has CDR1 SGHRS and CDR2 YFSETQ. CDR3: CASSFRGERGPPLHF. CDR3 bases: TGCGCCAGCAGCTTCCGAGGGGAGAGAGGGCCACCCCTCCACTTT.

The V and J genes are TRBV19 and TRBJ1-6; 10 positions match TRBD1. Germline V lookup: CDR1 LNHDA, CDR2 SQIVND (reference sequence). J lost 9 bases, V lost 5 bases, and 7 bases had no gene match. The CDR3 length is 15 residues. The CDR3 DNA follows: TGTGCCAGTAGTCCGGCGGGACAGGGGAGTTCACCCCTCCACTTT. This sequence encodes CASSPAGQGSSPLHF.

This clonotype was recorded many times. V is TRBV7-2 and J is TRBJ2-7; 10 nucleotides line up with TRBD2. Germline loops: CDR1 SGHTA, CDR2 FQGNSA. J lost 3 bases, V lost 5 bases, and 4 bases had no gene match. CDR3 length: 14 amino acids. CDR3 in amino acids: CASSLLAGVYEQYF. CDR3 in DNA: TGTGCCAGCAGCCTCCTAGCGGGGGTCTACGAGCAGTACTTC.

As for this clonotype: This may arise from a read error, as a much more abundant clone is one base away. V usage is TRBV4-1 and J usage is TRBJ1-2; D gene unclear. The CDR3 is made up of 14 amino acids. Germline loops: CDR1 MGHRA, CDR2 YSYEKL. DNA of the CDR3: TGCGCCAGCAACCAACCGGAAACACAGAATGGCTACACCTTC. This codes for CASNQPETQNGYTF.

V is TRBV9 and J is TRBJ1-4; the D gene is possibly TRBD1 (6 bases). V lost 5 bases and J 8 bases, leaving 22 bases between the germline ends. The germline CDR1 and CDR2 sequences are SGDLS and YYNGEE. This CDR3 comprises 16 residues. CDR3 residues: CASSLASLGAREKLFF. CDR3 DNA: TGTGCCAGCAGTTTAGCTAGCCTGGGGGCGCGGGAAAAACTGTTTTTT.

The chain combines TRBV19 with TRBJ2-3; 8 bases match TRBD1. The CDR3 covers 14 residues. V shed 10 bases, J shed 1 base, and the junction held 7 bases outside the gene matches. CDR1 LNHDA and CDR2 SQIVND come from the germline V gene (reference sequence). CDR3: CATLDRERTDTQYF. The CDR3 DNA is TGTGCCACGCTGGACAGGGAGCGCACAGATACGCAGTATTTT.

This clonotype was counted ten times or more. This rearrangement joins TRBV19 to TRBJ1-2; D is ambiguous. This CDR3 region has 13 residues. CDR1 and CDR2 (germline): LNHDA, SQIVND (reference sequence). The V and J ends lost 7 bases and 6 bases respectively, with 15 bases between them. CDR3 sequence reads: CASMRDRLHGYTF. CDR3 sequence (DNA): TGTGCCAGTATGAGGGATAGGCTCCATGGCTACACCTTC.

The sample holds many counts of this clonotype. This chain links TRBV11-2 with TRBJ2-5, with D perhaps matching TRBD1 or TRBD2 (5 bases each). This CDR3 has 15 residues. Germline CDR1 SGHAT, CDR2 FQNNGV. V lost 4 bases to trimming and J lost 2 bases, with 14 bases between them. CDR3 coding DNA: TGTGCCAGCAGCTCGAGCGAGGGGCGGCAAGAGACCCAGTACTTC. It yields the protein CASSSSEGRQETQYF.

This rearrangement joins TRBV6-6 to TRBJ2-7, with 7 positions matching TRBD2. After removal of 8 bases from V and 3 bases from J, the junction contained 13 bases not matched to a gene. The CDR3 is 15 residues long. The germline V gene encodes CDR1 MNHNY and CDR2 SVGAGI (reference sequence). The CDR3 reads CASQGAGREFYEQYF. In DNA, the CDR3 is TGTGCCAGCCAAGGGGCAGGGAGGGAGTTCTACGAGCAGTACTTC.

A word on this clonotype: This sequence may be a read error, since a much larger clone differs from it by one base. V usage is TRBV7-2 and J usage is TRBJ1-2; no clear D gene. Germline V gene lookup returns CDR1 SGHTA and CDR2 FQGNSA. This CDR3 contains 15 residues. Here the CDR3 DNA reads TGCGCCATCAGCTTGGTCCGGGATGTTGTATCGGGCTACACCTTC. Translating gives CAISLVRDVVSGYTF.

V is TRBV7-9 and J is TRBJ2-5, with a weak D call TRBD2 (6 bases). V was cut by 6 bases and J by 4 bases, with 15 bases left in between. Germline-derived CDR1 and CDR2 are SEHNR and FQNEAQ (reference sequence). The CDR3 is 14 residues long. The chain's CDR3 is CASSPGGLTETQYF. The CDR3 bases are TGTGCCAGCAGTCCCGGGGGACTCACAGAGACCCAGTACTTC.

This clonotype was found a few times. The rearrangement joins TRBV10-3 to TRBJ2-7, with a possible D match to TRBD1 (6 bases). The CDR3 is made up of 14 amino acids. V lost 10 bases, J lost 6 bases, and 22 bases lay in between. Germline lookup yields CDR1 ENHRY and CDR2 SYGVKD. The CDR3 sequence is CASTLGAGDFEQYF. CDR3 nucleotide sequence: TGTGCCAGCACCTTAGGGGCAGGGGATTTCGAGCAGTACTTC.

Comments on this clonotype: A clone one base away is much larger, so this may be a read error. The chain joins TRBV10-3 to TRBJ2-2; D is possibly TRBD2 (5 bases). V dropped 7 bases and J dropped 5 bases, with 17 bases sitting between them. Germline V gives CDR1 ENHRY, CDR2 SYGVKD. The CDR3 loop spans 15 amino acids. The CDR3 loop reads CAITSLGSGTGELFF. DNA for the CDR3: TGTGCCATCACCTCACTTGGGAGTGGGACCGGGGAGCTGTTTTTT.

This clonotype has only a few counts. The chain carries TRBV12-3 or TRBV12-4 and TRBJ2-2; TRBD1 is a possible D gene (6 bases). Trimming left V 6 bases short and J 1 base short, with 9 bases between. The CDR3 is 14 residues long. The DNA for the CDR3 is TGTGCCAGCAGCACAGGGAAGAACACCGGGGAGCTGTTTTTT. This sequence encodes CASSTGKNTGELFF.

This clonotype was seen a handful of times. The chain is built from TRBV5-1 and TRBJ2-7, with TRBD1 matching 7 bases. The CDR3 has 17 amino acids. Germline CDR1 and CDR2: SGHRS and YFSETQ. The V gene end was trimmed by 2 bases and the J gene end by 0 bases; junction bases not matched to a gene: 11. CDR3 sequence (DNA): TGCGCCAGCAGCTTCATACCTATGGACAGGAACTCCTACGAGCAGTACTTC. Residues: CASSFIPMDRNSYEQYF.

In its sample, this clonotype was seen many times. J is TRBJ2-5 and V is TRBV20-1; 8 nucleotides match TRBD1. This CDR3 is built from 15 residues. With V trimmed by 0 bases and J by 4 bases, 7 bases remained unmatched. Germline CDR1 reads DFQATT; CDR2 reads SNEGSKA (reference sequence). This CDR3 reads CSARETGVGLETQYF. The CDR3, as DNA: TGCAGTGCTAGAGAGACAGGGGTTGGATTAGAGACCCAGTACTTC.

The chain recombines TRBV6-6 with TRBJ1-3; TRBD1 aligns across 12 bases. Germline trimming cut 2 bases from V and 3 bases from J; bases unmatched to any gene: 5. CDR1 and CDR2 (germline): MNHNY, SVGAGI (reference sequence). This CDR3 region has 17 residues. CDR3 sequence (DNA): TGTGCCAGCAGTTACCAGGGACAGGGGGCTGGTGGAAACACCATATATTTT. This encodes CASSYQGQGAGGNTIYF.

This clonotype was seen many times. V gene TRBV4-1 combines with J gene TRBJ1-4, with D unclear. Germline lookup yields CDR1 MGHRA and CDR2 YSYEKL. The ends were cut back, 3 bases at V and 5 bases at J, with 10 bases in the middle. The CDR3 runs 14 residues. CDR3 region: CASSQGSTNEKLFF. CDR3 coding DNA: TGCGCCAGCAGCCAGGGGAGTACAAATGAAAAACTGTTTTTT.